This T cell receptor (beta chain) is from a study of HIV-infected patients and healthy controls. The overall study: Early therapy brought no consistent CD8 count shift, though the CD4:CD8 ratio rose a little. Viral load fell to undetectable in most of the 16 patients by the second blood draw.

cDNA was made from 400 to 500 ng RNA using alpha and beta constant primers. Separate chain-specific third strand synthesis with multiplexing indices produced the alpha and beta libraries. Each molecule carried a 12-nucleotide identifier made of two joined random hexamers added before amplification. TCRdb reanalysed the 5' RACE reads using MiXCR and keeps one entry per CDR3 protein. The profile shows some 14,000 distinct CDR3 sequences, 12% of them singletons. Antiretroviral therapy had run roughly three months, about 14 weeks, before follow-up blood collection. Whole blood was used without fractionation, so all unsorted peripheral T cells were included. The V gene's germline CDR1 is SEHNR and CDR2 FQNEAQ (reference sequence). The V segment lost 5 bases and the J segment 0 bases; nucleotides outside the gene matches: 4. The CDR3 consists of 15 residues.

The V call is TRBV7-9, the J call TRBJ2-1; 7 bases map to TRBD1. This TCR derives from an adult with HIV infection. The donor label of this sample is uncertain. Sequences were derived from blood, sampled during antiretroviral therapy. The CDR3 here is CASSRQGTSYNEQFF. Here the CDR3 DNA reads TGTGCCAGCAGCCGACAGGGAACCTCCTACAATGAGCAGTTCTTC.